This T cell receptor beta chain comes out of a study of shared clonotypes between healthy human individuals. Study-level results: When compared with the clonotypes that were shared by all four sorted-subset donors, the non-shared clonotypes turned out to have lower generation probabilities. A generally larger estimated richness was seen in naive subsets than in memory subsets.

Remarks on this clone: What it recognizes is unknown.

The material for each subset, its genomic DNA, was split evenly across several immunoSEQ plates. The table came from immunoSEQ multiplex PCR; TCRdb's copy has only in-frame clones and leaves some out. The data show some 1,600,000 clones, 95% to 99% seen once. The sequencing input was naive CD4+ T cells sorted from blood. Subset: CD45RA+ positively selected. This receptor was obtained from a man between 25 and 39 years old in good health.

The CDR3 DNA reads TGTGCCAGCAGCTTTCGGCGACTAGCGGGAGATCCAGATACGCAGTATTTT. It specifies CASSFRRLAGDPDTQYF. The chain carries TRBV7-2 and TRBJ2-3, with 12 bases aligning to TRBD2. CDR3 length equals 17 residues. CDR1 is SGHTA, CDR2 FQGNSA, per germline. V shed 3 bases, J shed 4 bases, and the junction held 8 bases outside the gene matches.